This entry is about one T cell receptor beta chain. The record originates from a study of blood T cell repertoires in COVID-19. Study at large: Italy, Spain and the United States were the sources of the convalescent and acute COVID-19 samples. T cells, B-cell-depleted T cells, or PBMCs supplied cDNA or gDNA.

The V gene end was trimmed by 6 bases and the J gene end by 5 bases; junction bases not matched to a gene: 7. CDR3 length: 14 amino acids. The germline gives CDR1 LNHDA, CDR2 SQIVND (reference sequence). Sequencing used immunoSEQ multiplex PCR; TCRdb keeps in-frame clones, though not all of them. Among a few hundred thousand clones listed, around 89% were seen once. The sequencing input was peripheral blood. This chain connects TRBV19 to TRBJ1-5, with TRBD1 matching over 7 bases. This TCR came from a man younger than 45 with acute or convalescent COVID-19. CDR3 loop: CASSLTGLDQPQHF. CDR3 in DNA: TGTGCCAGTAGCCTGACAGGGTTGGATCAGCCCCAGCATTTT.